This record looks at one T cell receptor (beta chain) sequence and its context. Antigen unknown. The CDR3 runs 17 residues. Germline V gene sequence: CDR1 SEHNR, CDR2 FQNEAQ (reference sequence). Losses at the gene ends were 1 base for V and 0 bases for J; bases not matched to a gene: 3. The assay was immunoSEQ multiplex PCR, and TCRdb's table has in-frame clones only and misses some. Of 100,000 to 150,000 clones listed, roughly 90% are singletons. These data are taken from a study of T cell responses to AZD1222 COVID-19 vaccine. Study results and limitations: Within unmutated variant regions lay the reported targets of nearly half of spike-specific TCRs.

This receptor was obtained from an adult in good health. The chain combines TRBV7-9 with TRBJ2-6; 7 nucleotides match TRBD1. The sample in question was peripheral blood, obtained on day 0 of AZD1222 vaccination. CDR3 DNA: TGTGCCAGCAGCTTAGGGCAGGGGGTCTCTGGGGCCAACGTCCTGACTTTC. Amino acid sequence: CASSLGQGVSGANVLTF.